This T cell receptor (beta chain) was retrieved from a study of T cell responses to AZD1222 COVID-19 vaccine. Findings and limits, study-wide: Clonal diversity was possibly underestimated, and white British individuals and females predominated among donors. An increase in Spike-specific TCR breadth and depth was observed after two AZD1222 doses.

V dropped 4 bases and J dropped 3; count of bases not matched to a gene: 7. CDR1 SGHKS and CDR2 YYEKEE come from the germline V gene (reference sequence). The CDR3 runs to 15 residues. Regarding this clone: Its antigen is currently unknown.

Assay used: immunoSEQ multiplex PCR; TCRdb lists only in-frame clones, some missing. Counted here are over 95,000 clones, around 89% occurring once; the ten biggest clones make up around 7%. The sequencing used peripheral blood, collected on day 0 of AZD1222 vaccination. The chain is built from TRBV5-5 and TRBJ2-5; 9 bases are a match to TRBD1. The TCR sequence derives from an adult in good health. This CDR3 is CASSPTGTGKETQYF. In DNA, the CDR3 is TGTGCCAGCAGCCCGACCGGGACAGGGAAAGAGACCCAGTACTTC.